These T cell receptor beta chains were read from a single sample in a study of T cell responses to AZD1222 COVID-19 vaccine. The data were produced by immunoSEQ multiplex PCR, yet TCRdb's version contains in-frame clones alone and is incomplete. The sample holds roughly 93,000 clones, roughly 90% seen once. The material sequenced was peripheral blood, taken on day 0 of MenACWY control vaccination. These TCRs come from an adult in good health. Each CDR3 is given with its conserved first and last residue. D genes are given only for firm matches. Size is stated for part of the rows, as once, few or many counts, or as a class when the clone is expanded.

v_gene: TRBV4-2
abundance: NA
len: 15
d_gene: TRBD2
j_gene: TRBJ2-1
CDR3nt: TGTGCCAGCAGGCAGAGCGGGGGTACTCGTAATGAGCAGTTCTTC
CDR3aa: CASRQSGGTRNEQFF

v_gene: TRBV27
abundance: NA
len: 15
d_gene: TRBD2
j_gene: TRBJ2-1
CDR3nt: TGTGCCAGCAGTTGGACTAGCGGGGCGAGAAATGAGCAGTTCTTC
CDR3aa: CASSWTSGARNEQFF

v_gene: TRBV5-1
abundance: NA
len: 14
d_gene: NA
j_gene: TRBJ2-2
CDR3nt: TGCGCCAGCAGCTTGTTGGCGGACACCGGGGAGCTGTTTTTT
CDR3aa: CASSLLADTGELFF

v_gene: TRBV7-8
abundance: NA
len: 14
d_gene: TRBD1
j_gene: TRBJ1-5
CDR3nt: TGTGCCAGCAGAGAAACAGGGGCATATCAGCCCCAGCATTTT
CDR3aa: CASRETGAYQPQHF

v_gene: TRBV7-2
abundance: NA
len: 15
d_gene: TRBD1
j_gene: TRBJ1-3
CDR3nt: TGTGCCAGCAGCCCCCAGGGACAGGGGGGAAACACCATATATTTT
CDR3aa: CASSPQGQGGNTIYF

v_gene: TRBV7-6
abundance: NA
len: 14
d_gene: TRBD1
j_gene: TRBJ1-2
CDR3nt: TGTGCCAGCAGCTCCGAGGGGGCGCTAAGTGGCTACACCTTC
CDR3aa: CASSSEGALSGYTF

v_gene: TRBV7-6
abundance: NA
len: 15
d_gene: TRBD1
j_gene: TRBJ1-3
CDR3nt: TGTGCCAGCAGCCCTAGTCAGGGGGATGGAAACACCATATATTTT
CDR3aa: CASSPSQGDGNTIYF

v_gene: TRBV11-1
abundance: NA
len: 14
d_gene: TRBD2
j_gene: TRBJ2-1
CDR3nt: TGTGCCAGCAGCTTAGATAGCGGGAGGGGCGAGCAGTTCTTC
CDR3aa: CASSLDSGRGEQFF

v_gene: TRBV9
abundance: NA
len: 15
d_gene: TRBD1
j_gene: TRBJ1-2
CDR3nt: TGTGCCAGCGGACGAACCGGGACAGGAAACTATGGCTACACCTTC
CDR3aa: CASGRTGTGNYGYTF

v_gene: TRBV7-9
abundance: NA
len: 15
d_gene: NA
j_gene: TRBJ2-6
CDR3nt: TGTGCCAGCAGCCTCGTCCACTCTGGGGCCAACGTCCTGACTTTC
CDR3aa: CASSLVHSGANVLTF

v_gene: TRBV28
abundance: NA
len: 14
d_gene: NA
j_gene: TRBJ1-2
CDR3nt: TGTGCCAGCAGTGGGGTAGAGCGAAACTATGGCTACACCTTC
CDR3aa: CASSGVERNYGYTF

v_gene: TRBV5-1
abundance: once
len: 15
d_gene: NA
j_gene: TRBJ1-4
CDR3nt: TGCGCCAGCAGCCTTTGGCAGGGAGTAGGGGAAAAACTGTTTTTT
CDR3aa: CASSLWQGVGEKLFF

v_gene: TRBV4-3
abundance: NA
len: 16
d_gene: TRBD1
j_gene: TRBJ1-2
CDR3nt: TGCGCCAGCAGCCAAGAGGGACAGGGGGCTAACTATGGCTACACCTTC
CDR3aa: CASSQEGQGANYGYTF

v_gene: TRBV27
abundance: few
len: 13
d_gene: NA
j_gene: TRBJ1-4
CDR3nt: TGTGCCAGCAGTTACCGGGTGGACGGAAAACTGTTTTTT
CDR3aa: CASSYRVDGKLFF

v_gene: TRBV25-1
abundance: NA
len: 15
d_gene: TRBD1
j_gene: TRBJ1-1
CDR3nt: TGTGCCAGCAGTGCGAGACAGGGCTTGAACACTGAAGCTTTCTTT
CDR3aa: CASSARQGLNTEAFF

v_gene: TRBV19
abundance: NA
len: 17
d_gene: TRBD2
j_gene: TRBJ2-3
CDR3nt: TGTGCCAGTAGTATAGCCTTGACTAGCGCGCCCGGAGATACGCAGTATTTT
CDR3aa: CASSIALTSAPGDTQYF

v_gene: TRBV21-1
abundance: few
len: 16
d_gene: NA
j_gene: TRBJ1-1
CDR3nt: TGTGCCAGCAGCCGGGCCAGGGGTATAGTGAACACTGAAGCTTTCTTT
CDR3aa: CASSRARGIVNTEAFF

v_gene: TRBV4-3
abundance: NA
len: 15
d_gene: NA
j_gene: TRBJ1-1
CDR3nt: TGCGCCAGCAGCGGGGACCGGGGAGGGAACACTGAAGCTTTCTTT
CDR3aa: CASSGDRGGNTEAFF

v_gene: TRBV28
abundance: NA
len: 12
d_gene: TRBD1
j_gene: TRBJ1-1
CDR3nt: TGTGCCAGCAGAGACTACAGGGGTGAAGCTTTCTTT
CDR3aa: CASRDYRGEAFF

v_gene: TRBV9
abundance: NA
len: 16
d_gene: TRBD2
j_gene: TRBJ2-2
CDR3nt: TGTGCCAGCAGCGTAGGGGCTAGCGGAACTTTCCGGGAGCTGTTTTTT
CDR3aa: CASSVGASGTFRELFF

v_gene: TRBV4-1
abundance: NA
len: 15
d_gene: TRBD1
j_gene: TRBJ1-1
CDR3nt: TGCGCCAGCAGCCAGGGGACAGAGAAGTTTTCTGAAGCTTTCTTT
CDR3aa: CASSQGTEKFSEAFF

v_gene: TRBV6-5
abundance: NA
len: 15
d_gene: TRBD1
j_gene: TRBJ2-7
CDR3nt: TGTGCCAGCAGTTACTCGGGGACAGGGGCCGACGAGCAGTACTTC
CDR3aa: CASSYSGTGADEQYF

v_gene: TRBV3-1/TRBV3-2
abundance: NA
len: 17
d_gene: NA
j_gene: TRBJ1-3
CDR3nt: TGTGCCAGCAGCCAAGTTCCGGGCTTGAACTCTGGAAACACCATATATTTT
CDR3aa: CASSQVPGLNSGNTIYF

v_gene: TRBV6-1
abundance: once
len: 15
d_gene: TRBD1
j_gene: TRBJ1-3
CDR3nt: TGTGCCAGCAGTGAGACAGGGGAAATTGGAAACACCATATATTTT
CDR3aa: CASSETGEIGNTIYF

v_gene: TRBV30
abundance: NA
len: 14
d_gene: NA
j_gene: TRBJ1-3
CDR3nt: TGTGCCTGCGTGCTGTGGGGTTTTGAGGGCACCATATATTTT
CDR3aa: CACVLWGFEGTIYF

v_gene: TRBV5-4
abundance: NA
len: 13
d_gene: NA
j_gene: TRBJ1-2
CDR3nt: TGTGCCAGCAGCCCGGACTGGAACTATGGCTACACCTTC
CDR3aa: CASSPDWNYGYTF

v_gene: TRBV12-5
abundance: NA
len: 16
d_gene: NA
j_gene: TRBJ1-4
CDR3nt: TGTGCTAGTGGTTTGGTAACGGGGGGCGCTTTGGAAAAACTGTTTTTT
CDR3aa: CASGLVTGGALEKLFF

v_gene: TRBV7-8
abundance: NA
len: 15
d_gene: NA
j_gene: TRBJ2-1
CDR3nt: TGTGCCAGCAGCTTAGACAGGGGAGGCTACAATGAGCAGTTCTTC
CDR3aa: CASSLDRGGYNEQFF

v_gene: TRBV3-1/TRBV3-2
abundance: NA
len: 15
d_gene: NA
j_gene: TRBJ1-1
CDR3nt: TGTGCCAGCAGCGCCGGATACTATATGAACACTGAAGCTTTCTTT
CDR3aa: CASSAGYYMNTEAFF

v_gene: TRBV4-1
abundance: once
len: 17
d_gene: TRBD1
j_gene: TRBJ1-2
CDR3nt: TGCGCCAGCAGCCAAGATATTAACAGGGGGTTAAAAAATGGCTACACCTTC
CDR3aa: CASSQDINRGLKNGYTF

v_gene: TRBV7-3
abundance: NA
len: 16
d_gene: TRBD2
j_gene: TRBJ2-1
CDR3nt: TGTGCCAGCAGCGATAGACTAGCGGGGGCCTACAATGAGCAGTTCTTC
CDR3aa: CASSDRLAGAYNEQFF

v_gene: TRBV12-3/TRBV12-4
abundance: NA
len: 13
d_gene: NA
j_gene: TRBJ2-1
CDR3nt: TGTGCCAGCAGTTTAGCAGGGGACAATGAGCAGTTCTTC
CDR3aa: CASSLAGDNEQFF

v_gene: TRBV7-9
abundance: NA
len: 17
d_gene: NA
j_gene: TRBJ2-7
CDR3nt: TGTGCCAGCAGCCAATTCGGGGTCCCCCCGGGACCCTACGAGCAGTACTTC
CDR3aa: CASSQFGVPPGPYEQYF